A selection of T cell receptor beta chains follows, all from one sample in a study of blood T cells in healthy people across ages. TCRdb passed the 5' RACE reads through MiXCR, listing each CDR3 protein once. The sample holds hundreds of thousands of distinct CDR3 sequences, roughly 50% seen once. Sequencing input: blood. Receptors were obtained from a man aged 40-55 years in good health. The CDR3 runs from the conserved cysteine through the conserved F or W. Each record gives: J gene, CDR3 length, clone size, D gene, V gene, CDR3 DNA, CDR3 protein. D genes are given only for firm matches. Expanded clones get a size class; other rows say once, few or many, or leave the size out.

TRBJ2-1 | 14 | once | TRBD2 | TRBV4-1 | TGCGCCAGCAGCCCTAGCGGGACCCAAGAGACCCAGTTCTTC | CASSPSGTQETQFF
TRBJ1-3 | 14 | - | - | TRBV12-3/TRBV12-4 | TGTGCCAGCAGCCTGGCCGTCTCTGGAAACACCATATATTTT | CASSLAVSGNTIYF
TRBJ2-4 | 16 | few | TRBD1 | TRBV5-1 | TGCGCCAGCAGCTTGGTAGGGGACAGGGGGCTTGACATTCAGTACTTC | CASSLVGDRGLDIQYF
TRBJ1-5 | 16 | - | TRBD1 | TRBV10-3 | TGTGCCATCAGTGAGTGGATGGACAGGGGAAATCAGCCCCAGCATTTT | CAISEWMDRGNQPQHF
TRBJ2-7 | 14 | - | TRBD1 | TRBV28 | TGTGCCAGCAGTCCGGGACAGGTCATCTACGAGCAGTACTTC | CASSPGQVIYEQYF
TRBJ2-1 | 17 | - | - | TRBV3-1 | TGTGCCAGCAGCCAAGAGGATTACGCAGTACCTAACAATGAGCAGTTCTTC | CASSQEDYAVPNNEQFF
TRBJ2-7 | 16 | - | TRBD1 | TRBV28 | TGTGCCAGCAGTTTAAAAGCCTGGGGACAGGGACGCGAGCAGTACTTC | CASSLKAWGQGREQYF
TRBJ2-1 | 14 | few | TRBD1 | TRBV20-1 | TGCAGTGCTCACCGGGACAGCTCCTACAATGAGCAGTTCTTC | CSAHRDSSYNEQFF
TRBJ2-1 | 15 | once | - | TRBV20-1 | TGCAGTGCTAAAAGTCCAGGGCGAATAGGCAATGAGCAGTTCTTC | CSAKSPGRIGNEQFF
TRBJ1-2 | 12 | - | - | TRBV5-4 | TGTGCCAGCAGCCCCCGGGACCAAAGCTACACCTTC | CASSPRDQSYTF
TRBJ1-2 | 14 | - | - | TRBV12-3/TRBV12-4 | TGTGCCAGCAGGACCTCGGGGTTAAACTATGGCTACACCTTC | CASRTSGLNYGYTF
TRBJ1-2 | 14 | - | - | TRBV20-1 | TGCAGTGCTAGATCTTCCGACGGTAACTATGGCTACACCTTC | CSARSSDGNYGYTF
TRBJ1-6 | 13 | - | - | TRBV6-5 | TGTGCCAGCAGCTCATCGGGGGGCTCACCCCTCCACTTT | CASSSSGGSPLHF
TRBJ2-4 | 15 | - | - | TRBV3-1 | TGTGCCAGCAGCCAAGTTGGTGCGGAGGAAAACATTCAGTACTTC | CASSQVGAEENIQYF
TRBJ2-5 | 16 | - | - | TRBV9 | TGTGCCAGCAGCCCCACTGCGGGACAACCCCAAGAGACCCAGTACTTC | CASSPTAGQPQETQYF
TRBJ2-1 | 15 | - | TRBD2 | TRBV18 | TGTGCCAGCTCACCACCAAGCGGGACGCTGAATGAGCAGTTCTTC | CASSPPSGTLNEQFF
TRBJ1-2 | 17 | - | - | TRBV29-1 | TGCAGCGTTGAATTTGGGGGCGTGGGAGGGCGCGTCTATGACTACACCTTC | CSVEFGGVGGRVYDYTF
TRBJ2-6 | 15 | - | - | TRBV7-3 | TGTGCCAGCAGCCCGGCAGGGACCGGGGCCAACGTCCTGACTTTC | CASSPAGTGANVLTF
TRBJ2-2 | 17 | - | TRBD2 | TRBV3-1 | TGTGCCAGCACGCTGGTCGGGACTAGCGGGAACACCGGGGAGCTGTTTTTT | CASTLVGTSGNTGELFF
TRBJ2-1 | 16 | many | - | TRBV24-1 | TGTGCCACCAGTGACGCCGCGCCCCTGGGATACAATGAGCAGTTCTTC | CATSDAAPLGYNEQFF
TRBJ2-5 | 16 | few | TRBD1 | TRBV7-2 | TGTGCCAGCAGCGGCCGGGACAGGCTATTCCAAGAGACCCAGTACTTC | CASSGRDRLFQETQYF
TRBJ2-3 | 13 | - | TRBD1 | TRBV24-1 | TGTGCCACCAGAAGAGGGGGCGCAGATACGCAGTATTTT | CATRRGGADTQYF
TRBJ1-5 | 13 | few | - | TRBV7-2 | TGTGCCAGCAGCTTAAGGAGTAATCAGCCCCAGCATTTT | CASSLRSNQPQHF
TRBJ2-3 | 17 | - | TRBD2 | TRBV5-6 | TGTGCCAGCAGCTTGGGACTAGCGGGTTACGGCACAGATACGCAGTATTTT | CASSLGLAGYGTDTQYF
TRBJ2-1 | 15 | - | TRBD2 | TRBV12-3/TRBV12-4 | TGTGCCAGAAAGTTAGCGGGCCCCTCCTACAATGAGCAGTTCTTC | CARKLAGPSYNEQFF
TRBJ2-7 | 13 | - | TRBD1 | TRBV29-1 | TGCAGCACCGGGACAGGGTCAGGCTACGAGCAGTACTTC | CSTGTGSGYEQYF
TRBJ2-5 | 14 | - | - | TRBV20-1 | TGCAGTGCTAGAGAGATGGATGTCCAAGAGACCCAGTACTTC | CSAREMDVQETQYF
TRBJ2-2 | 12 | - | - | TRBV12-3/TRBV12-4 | TGTGCCAGCAGTTGGGTCACCGGGGAGCTGTTTTTT | CASSWVTGELFF
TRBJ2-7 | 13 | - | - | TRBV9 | TGTGCCAGCAGCGACATGGACACGTACGAGCAGTACTTC | CASSDMDTYEQYF
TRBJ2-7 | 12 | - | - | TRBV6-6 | TGTGCCAGCAGTGGGTGGGGCAATGAGCAGTACTTC | CASSGWGNEQYF
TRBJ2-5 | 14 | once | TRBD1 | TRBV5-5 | TGTGCCAGCAGCTATGGGACAGGGCAAGAGACCCAGTACTTC | CASSYGTGQETQYF
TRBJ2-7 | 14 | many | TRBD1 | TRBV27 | TGTGCCAGCAGCCGTCCGGGACAGAGCTACGAGCAGTACTTC | CASSRPGQSYEQYF
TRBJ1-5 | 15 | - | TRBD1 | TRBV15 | TGTGCCACCCAGGGCCGAACAGGGGAAGTTCAGCCCCAGCATTTT | CATQGRTGEVQPQHF
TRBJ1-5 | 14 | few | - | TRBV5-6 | TGTGCCAGCAGCTGGGGGAGTAACAATCAGCCCCAGCATTTT | CASSWGSNNQPQHF
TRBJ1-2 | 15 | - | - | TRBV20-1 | TGCAGTGCTAGAGATCGAAGGTCCCTAATCTATGGCTACACCTTC | CSARDRRSLIYGYTF
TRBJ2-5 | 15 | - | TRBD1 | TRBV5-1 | TGCGCCAGCAGCATAGACAGGGTAGTTAGGGAGACCCAGTACTTC | CASSIDRVVRETQYF
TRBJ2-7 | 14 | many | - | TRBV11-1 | TGTGCCAGCAGCTTTCTCGGACAGTCCTACGAGCAGTACTTC | CASSFLGQSYEQYF
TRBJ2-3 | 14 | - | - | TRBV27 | TGTGCCAGCAGTTTATTTCCGTCTTCAGATACGCAGTATTTT | CASSLFPSSDTQYF
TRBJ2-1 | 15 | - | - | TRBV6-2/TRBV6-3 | TGTGCCAGCAGTACGGGATTTCGGTCATCCAATGAGCAGTTCTTC | CASSTGFRSSNEQFF
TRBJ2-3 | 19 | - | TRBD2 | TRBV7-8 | TGTGCCAGCAGCTTAGCCGTGACTAGCGGGGGGGCCGGTACAGATACGCAGTATTTT | CASSLAVTSGGAGTDTQYF
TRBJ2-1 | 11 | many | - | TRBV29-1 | TGCAGCGCAGATCAGGGGCATGAGCAGTTCTTC | CSADQGHEQFF